The T cell receptor (beta chain) described here comes from a study of cytomegalovirus exposure and HLA in healthy donors. PCR involved 60 Vbeta and 13 Jbeta primers. Clones were sequenced by immunoSEQ multiplex PCR, and TCRdb holds only the in-frame ones, with some missing. The specimen's table records over 100,000 clones. In germline, CDR1 is SGHRS, CDR2 YFSETQ. Unmatched junction bases numbered 4, after V lost 0 bases and J lost 8 bases. The CDR3 is 13 amino acids. This receptor was taken from a man aged 35-49 years in good health and CMV-seropositive. The genes are TRBV5-1 and TRBJ1-2; 7 nucleotides match TRBD1. Sequencing was performed on PBMCs. The CDR3 region is CASSLDRGGGYTF. The DNA of the CDR3 is TGCGCCAGCAGCTTGGACAGGGGAGGCGGCTACACCTTC.